This record looks at one TCR beta chain sequence and its context. Its cognate antigen is unknown. The sample belongs to a study of T-cell reconstitution after alpha-beta-depleted transplantation in children. Findings of the study overall: Elevated TCRbeta diversity at day 60 was traced, in some patients, to surviving recipient T cells and thymic progenitors. Several hundred expanded graft clones reportedly gave rise to the alpha-beta T cells present about two months after transplant.

Preparation of the TCRbeta library used unique molecular identifiers. MiXCR, run by TCRdb on the PCR reads, gives a single entry per CDR3 protein. The table records approximately 800,000 distinct CDR3 sequences, under 20% of them present only once. Trimming shortened V by 4 bases and J by 8 bases, and 18 bases separated the two germline ends. The CDR3 has 15 amino acids. Germline values: CDR1 MNHEY, CDR2 SVGEGT. This specimen was PBMCs, mostly from graft donor cells, taken 360 days after TCRalphabeta/CD19-depleted stem cell transplant. This rearrangement joins TRBV6-2 or TRBV6-3 to TRBJ2-1; TRBD1 is a possible D gene (6 bases). This clonotype was obtained from a male patient under 18 who had a stem cell transplant for acute lymphoblastic leukemia, so the T cells may come from the graft donor. The CDR3 protein is CASSSGTLLGYEQFF. In DNA, the CDR3 is TGTGCCAGCAGTTCCGGGACACTCTTAGGCTATGAGCAGTTCTTC.